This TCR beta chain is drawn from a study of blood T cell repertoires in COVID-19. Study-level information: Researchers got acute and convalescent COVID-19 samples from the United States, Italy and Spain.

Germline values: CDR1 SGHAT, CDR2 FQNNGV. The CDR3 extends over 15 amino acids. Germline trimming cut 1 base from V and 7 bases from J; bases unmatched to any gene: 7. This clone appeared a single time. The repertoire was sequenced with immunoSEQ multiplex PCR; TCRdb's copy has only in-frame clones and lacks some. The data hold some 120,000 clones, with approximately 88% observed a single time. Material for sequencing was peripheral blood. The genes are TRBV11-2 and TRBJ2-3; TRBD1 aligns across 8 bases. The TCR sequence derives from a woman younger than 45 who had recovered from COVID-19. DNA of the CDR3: TGTGCCAGCAGCTTAGTCCTAGGCAGGGGGCATACGCAGTATTTT. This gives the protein CASSLVLGRGHTQYF.